A single sample is the source of the 2 T cell receptor beta chains below, sequenced in a study of shared clonotypes between healthy human individuals. Terminally differentiated effector memory CD45RA+ cells were excluded from the naive CD8 cells, which were CD45RO-negative and positively selected for CCR7. Profiled with immunoSEQ multiplex PCR; TCRdb holds only in-frame clones, not every one. The data hold about 1,800,000 clones, with about 95% observed a single time. Sequencing used naive CD8+ T cells sorted from blood. The receptor set was obtained from a man younger than 30 in good health.

The chain carries TRBV14 and TRBJ2-7; 8 bases are shared with TRBD1. Trimming took 4 bases from V and 3 from J; bases not matched to a gene: 5. The germline V gene encodes CDR1 SGHDN and CDR2 FVKESK. The CDR3 is 14 residues long. CDR3 DNA sequence: TGTGCCAGCAGCCTAACAGGGGGGAACTACGAGCAGTACTTC. It encodes CASSLTGGNYEQYF.

The chain employs TRBV5-6 and TRBJ2-7; 8 bases fit TRBD1. V was clipped by 4 bases and J by 4 bases; unmatched bases: 4. Germline CDR1 and CDR2: SGHDT and YYEEEE. This CDR3 has 13 amino acids. The DNA of the CDR3 is TGTGCCAGCAGCCCGACAGGGGAGTACGAGCAGTACTTC. It yields the protein CASSPTGEYEQYF.